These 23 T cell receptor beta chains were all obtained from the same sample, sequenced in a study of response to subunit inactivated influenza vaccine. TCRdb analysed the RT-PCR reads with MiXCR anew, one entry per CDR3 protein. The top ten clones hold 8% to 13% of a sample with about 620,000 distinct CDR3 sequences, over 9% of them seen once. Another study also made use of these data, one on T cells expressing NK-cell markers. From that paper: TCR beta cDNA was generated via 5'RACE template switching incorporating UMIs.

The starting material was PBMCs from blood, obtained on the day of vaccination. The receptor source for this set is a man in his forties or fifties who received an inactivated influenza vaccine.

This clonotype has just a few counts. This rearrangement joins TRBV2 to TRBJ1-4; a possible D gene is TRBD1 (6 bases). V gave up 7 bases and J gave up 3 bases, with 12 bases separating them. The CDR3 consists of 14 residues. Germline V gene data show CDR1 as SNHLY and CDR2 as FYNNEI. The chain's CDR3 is CASTLTGANEKLFF. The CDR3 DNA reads TGTGCCAGCACCTTGACAGGAGCTAATGAAAAACTGTTTTTT.

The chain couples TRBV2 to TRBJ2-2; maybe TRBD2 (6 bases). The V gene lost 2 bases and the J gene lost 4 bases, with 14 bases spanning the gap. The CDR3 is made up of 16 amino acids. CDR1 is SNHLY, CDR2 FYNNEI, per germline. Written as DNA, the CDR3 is TGTGCCAGCAGTGAATCGGCGGGACGGTCCACCGGGGAGCTGTTTTTT. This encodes CASSESAGRSTGELFF.

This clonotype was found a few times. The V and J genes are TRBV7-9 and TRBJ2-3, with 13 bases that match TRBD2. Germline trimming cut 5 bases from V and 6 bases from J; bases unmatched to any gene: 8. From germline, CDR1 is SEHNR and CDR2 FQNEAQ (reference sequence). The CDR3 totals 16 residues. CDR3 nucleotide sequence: TGTGCCAGCAGCCCGACTGGACTAGCGGGAGCTGATACGCAGTATTTT. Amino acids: CASSPTGLAGADTQYF.

CDR3 coding DNA: TGTGCCAGCAGTTCCGATAGGATTGGGGGGAGCTCCTACGAGCAGTACTTC. This gives the protein CASSSDRIGGSSYEQYF. This sequence joins TRBV7-8 and TRBJ2-7; tentative D call: TRBD2 (6 bases). V was shortened by 6 bases and J by 0 bases, with 21 bases between the two germline ends. This CDR3 is 17 amino acids long. CDR1 and CDR2 (germline): SGHVS, FQNEAQ.

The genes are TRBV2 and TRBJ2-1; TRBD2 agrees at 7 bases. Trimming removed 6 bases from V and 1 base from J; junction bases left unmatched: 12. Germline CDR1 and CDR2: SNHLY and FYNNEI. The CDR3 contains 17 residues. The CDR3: CASSPSRLADSYNEQFF. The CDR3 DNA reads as TGTGCCAGCAGCCCCTCCCGACTAGCCGATTCCTACAATGAGCAGTTCTTC.

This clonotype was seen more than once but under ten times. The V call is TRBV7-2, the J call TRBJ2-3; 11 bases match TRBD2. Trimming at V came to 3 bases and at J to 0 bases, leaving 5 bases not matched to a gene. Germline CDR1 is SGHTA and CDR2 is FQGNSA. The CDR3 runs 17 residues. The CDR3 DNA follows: TGTGCCAGCAGCTTCGGTAGCGGGGGGGCTAGCACAGATACGCAGTATTTT. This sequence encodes CASSFGSGGASTDTQYF.

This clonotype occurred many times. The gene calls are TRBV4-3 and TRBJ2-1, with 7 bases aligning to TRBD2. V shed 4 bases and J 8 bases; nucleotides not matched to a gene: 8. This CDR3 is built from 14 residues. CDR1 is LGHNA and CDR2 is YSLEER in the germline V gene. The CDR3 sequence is CASSPFGRADEQFF. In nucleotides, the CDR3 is TGCGCCAGCAGCCCTTTTGGGAGGGCCGATGAGCAGTTCTTC.

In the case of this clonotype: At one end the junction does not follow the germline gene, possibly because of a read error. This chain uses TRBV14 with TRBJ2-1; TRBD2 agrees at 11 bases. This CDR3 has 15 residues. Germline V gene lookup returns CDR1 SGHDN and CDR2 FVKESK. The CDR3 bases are TGTGCCAGCAACCAACTTACTAGCGGGAGTAATGAGCAGTTCTTC. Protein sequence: CASNQLTSGSNEQFF. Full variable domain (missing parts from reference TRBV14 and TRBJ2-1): EAGVTQFPSHSVIEKGQTVTLRCDPISGHDNLYWYRRVMGKEIKFLLHFVKESKQDESGMPNNRFLAERTGGTYSTLKVQPAELEDSGVYFCASNQLTSGSNEQFFGPGTRLTVL.

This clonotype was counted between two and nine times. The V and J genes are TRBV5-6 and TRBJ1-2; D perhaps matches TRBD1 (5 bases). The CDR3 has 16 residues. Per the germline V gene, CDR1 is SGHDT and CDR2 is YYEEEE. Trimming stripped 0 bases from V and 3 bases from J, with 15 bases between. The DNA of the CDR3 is TGTGCCAGCAGCTTGGAGCGCGGGGGAGTGGACTATGGCTACACCTTC. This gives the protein CASSLERGGVDYGYTF.

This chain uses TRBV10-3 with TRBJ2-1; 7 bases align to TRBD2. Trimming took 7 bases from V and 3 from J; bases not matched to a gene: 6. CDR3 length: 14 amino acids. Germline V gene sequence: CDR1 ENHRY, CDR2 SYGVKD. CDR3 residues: CAIMKRDIYNEQFF. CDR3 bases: TGTGCCATCATGAAGCGGGATATCTACAATGAGCAGTTCTTC.

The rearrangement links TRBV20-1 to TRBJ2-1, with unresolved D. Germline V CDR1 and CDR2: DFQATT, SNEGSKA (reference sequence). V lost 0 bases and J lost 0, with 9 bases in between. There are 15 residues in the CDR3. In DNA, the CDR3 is TGCAGTGCTAGAGACCCCTGGGGCTCCTACAATGAGCAGTTCTTC. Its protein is CSARDPWGSYNEQFF.

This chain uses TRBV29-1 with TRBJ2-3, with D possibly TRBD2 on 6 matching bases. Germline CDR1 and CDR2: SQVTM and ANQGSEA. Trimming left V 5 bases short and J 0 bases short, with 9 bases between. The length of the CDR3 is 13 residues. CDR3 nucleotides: TGCAGCGTTAGAGGGAGGAGCACAGATACGCAGTATTTT. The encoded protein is CSVRGRSTDTQYF.

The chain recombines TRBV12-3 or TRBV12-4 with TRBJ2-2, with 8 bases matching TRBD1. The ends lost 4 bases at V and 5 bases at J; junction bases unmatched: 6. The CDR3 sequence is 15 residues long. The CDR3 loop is CASSSGQGQTGELFF. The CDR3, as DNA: TGTGCCAGCAGTTCCGGACAGGGTCAAACCGGGGAGCTGTTTTTT.

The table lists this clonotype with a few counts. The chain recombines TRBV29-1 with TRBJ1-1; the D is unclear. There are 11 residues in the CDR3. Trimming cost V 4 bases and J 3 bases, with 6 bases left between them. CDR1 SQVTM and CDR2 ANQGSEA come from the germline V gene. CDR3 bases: TGCAGCGTTGTATTGGACACTGAAGCTTTCTTT. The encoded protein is CSVVLDTEAFF. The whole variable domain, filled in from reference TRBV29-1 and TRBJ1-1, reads SAVISQKPSRDICQRGTSLTIQCQVDSQVTMMFWYRQQPGQSLTLIATANQGSEATYESGFVIDKFPISRPNLTFSTLTVSNMSPEDSSIYLCSVVLDTEAFFGQGTRLTVV.

CDR3 residues: CASSYAGGKDTQYF. The CDR3 DNA reads as TGTGCCAGCAGTTACGCAGGCGGTAAAGATACGCAGTATTTT. The genes are TRBV6-2 or TRBV6-3 and TRBJ2-3; unclear D gene. Germline V gene data show CDR1 as MNHEY and CDR2 as SVGEGT. The CDR3 is 14 amino acids. V gave up 2 bases and J gave up 5 bases, with 11 bases separating them.

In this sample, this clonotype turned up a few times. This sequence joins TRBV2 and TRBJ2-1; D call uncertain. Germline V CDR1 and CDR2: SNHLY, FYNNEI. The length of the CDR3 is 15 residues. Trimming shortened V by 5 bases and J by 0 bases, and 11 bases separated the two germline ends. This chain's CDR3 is CASSLTPSSYNEQFF. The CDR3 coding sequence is TGTGCCAGCAGTTTGACTCCGTCCTCCTACAATGAGCAGTTCTTC.

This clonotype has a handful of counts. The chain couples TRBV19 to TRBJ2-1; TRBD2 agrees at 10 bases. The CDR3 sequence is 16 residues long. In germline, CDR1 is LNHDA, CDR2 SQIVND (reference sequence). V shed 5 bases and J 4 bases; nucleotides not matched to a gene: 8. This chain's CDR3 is CASSVSGLAKYNEQFF. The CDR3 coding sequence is TGTGCCAGTAGTGTATCGGGACTAGCGAAATACAATGAGCAGTTCTTC.

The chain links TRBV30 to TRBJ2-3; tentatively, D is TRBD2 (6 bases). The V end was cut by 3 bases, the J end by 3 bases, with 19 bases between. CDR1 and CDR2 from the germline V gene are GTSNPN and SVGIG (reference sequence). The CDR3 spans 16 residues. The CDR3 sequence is CAWSNLGGPVTDTQYF. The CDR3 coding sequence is TGTGCCTGGAGCAACTTGGGGGGTCCGGTTACAGATACGCAGTATTTT.

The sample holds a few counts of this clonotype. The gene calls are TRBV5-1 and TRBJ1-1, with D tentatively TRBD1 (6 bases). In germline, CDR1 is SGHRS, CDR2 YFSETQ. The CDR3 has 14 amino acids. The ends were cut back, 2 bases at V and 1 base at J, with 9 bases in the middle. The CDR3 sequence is CASSLTQGNTEAFF. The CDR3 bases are TGCGCCAGCAGCTTAACACAGGGGAACACTGAAGCTTTCTTT.

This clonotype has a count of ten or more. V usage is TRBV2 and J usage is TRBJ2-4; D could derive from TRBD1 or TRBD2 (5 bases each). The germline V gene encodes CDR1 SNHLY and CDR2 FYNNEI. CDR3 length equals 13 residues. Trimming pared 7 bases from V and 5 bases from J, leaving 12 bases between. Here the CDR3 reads CASKEGRENIQYF. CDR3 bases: TGTGCCAGCAAAGAGGGGAGAGAAAACATTCAGTACTTC.

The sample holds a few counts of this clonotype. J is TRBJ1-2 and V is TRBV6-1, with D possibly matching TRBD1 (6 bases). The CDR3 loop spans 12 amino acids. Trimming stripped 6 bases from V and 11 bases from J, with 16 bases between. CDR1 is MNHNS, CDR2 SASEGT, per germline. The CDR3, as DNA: TGTGCCAGCAGCGAAACTGGGGGGCGGTACACCTTC. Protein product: CASSETGGRYTF.

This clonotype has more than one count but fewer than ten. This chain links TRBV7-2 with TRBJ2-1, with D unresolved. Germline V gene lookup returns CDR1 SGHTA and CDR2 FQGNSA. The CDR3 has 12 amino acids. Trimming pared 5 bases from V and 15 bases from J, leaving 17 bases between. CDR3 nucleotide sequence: TGTGCCAGCAGCACCCCGAGCGATATCGTGTTCTTC. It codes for CASSTPSDIVFF.

The CDR3 protein is CASSQQTGGSGANVLTF. The CDR3 nucleotides are TGCGCCAGCAGCCAGCAGACAGGGGGCTCTGGGGCCAACGTCCTGACTTTC. The chain joins TRBV5-1 to TRBJ2-6; 9 nucleotides line up with TRBD1. The V segment lost 4 bases and the J segment 0 bases; nucleotides outside the gene matches: 5. Looked up from germline, CDR1 is SGHRS and CDR2 is YFSETQ. There are 17 residues in the CDR3.